Shown below are 8 T cell receptor beta chains from a single sample sequenced in a study of CD4 T cells in relation to SARS-CoV-2 and coronaviruses. Data came from immunoSEQ multiplex PCR; TCRdb stores just in-frame clones and leaves some out. The data show 15,000 to 20,000 clones, about 70% seen once. No antigen has been assigned to these receptors. CD4+ T cells from unexposed donors were obtained before the COVID-19 pandemic (2011-2018). Isolation of CD4+ T cells took place after nine to ten days in culture. The sample was CD4+ T cells from PBMCs, cultured in vitro. These receptors were obtained from a human donor in good health.

Only one count was recorded for this clone. The chain carries TRBV28 and TRBJ2-3; D is possibly TRBD1 or TRBD2 (8 bases each). The CDR3 is 15 amino acids. V lost 8 bases to trimming and J lost 5 bases, with 20 bases between them. Germline CDR1 MDHEN, CDR2 SYDVKM. The CDR3 DNA reads TGTGCCAGCTCCCGGGGGGGACAGGTAGGAGATACGCAGTATTTT. This sequence encodes CASSRGGQVGDTQYF.

The rearrangement uses TRBV7-9 and TRBJ1-6, with no clear D. CDR3 length: 15 residues. Trimming left V 4 bases short and J 6 bases short, with 13 bases between. CDR1 and CDR2 (germline): SEHNR, FQNEAQ (reference sequence). The CDR3 reads CASSSEGGFNSPLHF. The CDR3 DNA reads TGTGCCAGCAGCTCTGAAGGAGGATTTAATTCACCCCTCCACTTT.

This clone was detected only once. The V gene is TRBV3-1 (or the pseudogene TRBV3-2), the J gene TRBJ1-2; unclear D gene. This CDR3 spans 13 amino acids. Germline CDR1 reads LGHDT; CDR2 reads YNNKEL (reference sequence). V was cut by 1 base and J by 8 bases, with 11 bases left in between. The CDR3 here is CASSQVELSGYTF. The CDR3 nucleotides read TGTGCCAGCAGCCAAGTTGAGCTCAGCGGCTACACCTTC.

The chain couples TRBV5-6 to TRBJ1-1; D is undetermined. CDR3 length: 15 residues. From germline, CDR1 is SGHDT and CDR2 YYEEEE. V was pared by 6 bases and J by 0 bases, with 15 bases between. CDR3 in amino acids: CASNQLVGMNTEAFF. The DNA of the CDR3 is TGTGCCAGCAACCAACTCGTCGGGATGAACACTGAAGCTTTCTTT. Drawing the rest from reference TRBV5-6 and TRBJ1-1, the complete variable domain is DAGVTQSPTHLIKTRGQQVTLRCSPKSGHDTVSWYQQALGQGPQFIFQYYEEEERQRGNFPDRFSGHQFPNYSSELNVNALLLGDSALYLCASNQLVGMNTEAFFGQGTRLTVV.

The rearrangement links TRBV7-9 to TRBJ2-1; D is unclear. The CDR3 is 15 residues long. Trimming shortened V by 5 bases and J by 3 bases, and 14 bases separated the two germline ends. CDR1 and CDR2 from the germline V gene are SEHNR and FQNEAQ (reference sequence). As DNA, the CDR3 is TGTGCCAGCAGCCTGGGCCGAGGCGGCTACAATGAGCAGTTCTTC. Encoded protein: CASSLGRGGYNEQFF. Full variable domain (rest looked up from reference TRBV7-9 and TRBJ2-1): DTGVSQNPRHKITKRGQNVTFRCDPISEHNRLYWYRQTLGQGPEFLTYFQNEAQLEKSRLLSDRFSAERPKGSFSTLEIQRTEQGDSAMYLCASSLGRGGYNEQFFGPGTRLTVL.

This chain joins TRBV3-1 (or the pseudogene TRBV3-2) and TRBJ2-7; D unclear. The V and J ends lost 0 bases and 3 bases respectively, with 9 bases between them. CDR1 LGHDT and CDR2 YNNKEL come from the germline V gene (reference sequence). This CDR3 has 14 residues. The CDR3 DNA sequence: TGTGCCAGCAGCCAAGACCTCCTTATCTACGAGCAGTACTTC. The encoded protein is CASSQDLLIYEQYF.

This chain links TRBV11-2 with TRBJ2-7, with TRBD2 as a possible D gene (6 bases). Germline CDR1 is SGHAT and CDR2 is FQNNGV. The CDR3 spans 13 residues. The V and J ends lost 1 base and 5 bases respectively, with 9 bases between them. The CDR3 loop reads CASSLGSGDEQYF. For the CDR3, the DNA is TGTGCCAGCAGCTTAGGTTCGGGGGACGAGCAGTACTTC.

This sequence joins TRBV18 and TRBJ1-3; D not certain. Deletions cut 3 bases from V and 2 bases from J, with 8 bases between. CDR3 length equals 14 residues. Germline V gene lookup returns CDR1 KGHSH and CDR2 LQKENI. The CDR3 region is CASSPFGAGNTIYF. As DNA, the CDR3 is TGTGCCAGCTCACCCTTTGGAGCTGGAAACACCATATATTTT.